This TCR beta chain is from a study of radiation and T cells in renal cell carcinoma (dated by TCRdb to the early 2020s). Regarding the complete study: The samples were obtained from a clinical trial, where primary renal cell carcinomas were treated with 15 Gy stereotactic body radiation therapy and then removed by nephrectomy 4 weeks afterward. In total, about 50 samples underwent TCR beta sequencing: roughly 26 tumors plus 27 peripheral blood samples. Across all 53 samples, 3,800,000 or so unique CDR3 nucleotide sequences encoding around 2.8 million unique CDR3 amino acid sequences were identified. The full study reports these points: In blood, the top tumor clonotypes increased between baseline and 2 weeks post-radiation and then shrank by 4 weeks, which suggests that tumor-resident clones expanded only transiently. Because the trial had a single-armed design, the trial could not examine how radiation dose or scheduling affected the TCR repertoire. Because pretreatment tumor biopsies were not available, the baseline intratumoral presence of clonotypes could not be determined. Dynamics of the blood repertoire were not tracked past 4 weeks after treatment.

Trimming removed 4 bases from V and 4 bases from J; the gene matches leave 7 bases unexplained. The germline V gene yields SGDLS for CDR1 and YYNGEE for CDR2. The CDR3 numbers 15 residues from cysteine through phenylalanine. Just the 45-base CDR3 DNA is kept, in frame starting at base 1. A note on this clone: This clone's antigen is unknown. Per-nucleotide qualities are absent, and no much larger clonotype sits a single base away.

TCR beta libraries were generated from genomic DNA with the immunoSEQ kit, following the manufacturer's recommendations. To prepare the libraries, a first multiplex PCR with proprietary primers was run, followed by a second PCR that added unique barcodes, and a bead cleanup was done after each round. A positive control reaction and a negative control reaction, both provided in the kit, were run with every batch of samples. The final libraries were assessed on an Agilent 4200 TapeStation D1000 ScreenTape, pooled by volume, and quantified by qPCR. Sequencing was performed on an Illumina NextSeq500 using a MidOutput 150-cycle cartridge, with 156 Read1 cycles, 15 Index1 cycles, and the kit custom primers. The pooled library was loaded at approximately 0.95 pM with an approximately 22% PhiX control spike-in. The authors processed their data as follows. Vendor-processed data were analyzed in R, with a clonotype defined as all T cells sharing the same CDR3 nucleotide sequence. In the clone abundance analyses, frequencies were normalized to the 10,000 most abundant clones in each sample. Before analysis, public T cell clones were removed, and these numbered fewer than six per sample on average. An abundance difference of at least 32-fold between compartments was the criterion for calling clonotypes tumor-enriched or baseline blood-enriched. A beta-binomial differential abundance model was used to identify clonotypes that were expanded or contracted between blood time points. Similarity between tumor and blood repertoires was quantified using the Baroni-Urbani and Buser coefficient, and groups were compared with two-tailed Wilcoxon tests in R. What TCRdb holds here is the immuneACCESS table cut down to in-frame rearrangements. Part of the clones is not present; checked against another copy, under half of the missing clones reflect an unresolved V gene, and the others are unexplained. V and J calls and clone size are those listed in that table; D and trimming were worked out from the DNA. In this sample the table shows about 130,000 clones, over 75% of which occur a single time. Together, the top ten hold around 12% of the sample.

The sample's time point, from its label and the paper: baseline pretreatment blood. Interpreted using the paper, the treatment or condition label stands for: 15 Gy SBRT to primary tumor, nephrectomy 4 weeks later. To follow tumor-enriched clonotypes, peripheral blood was collected serially from radiation-treated patients at baseline and again at 2 weeks and 4 weeks after SBRT. Every patient's renal cell carcinoma showed clear cell pathology. The QIAamp DNA Blood Mini Kit (Qiagen) was used to prepare genomic DNA for TCR sequencing. The analyses included just those samples that passed every quality control check.

Recombination linked TRBV9 to TRBJ1-1, with TRBD1 identical over 10 junction bases. The source material was blood, sampled from a patient whose treatment included radiotherapy and nephrectomy. The clonotype originates from a woman aged 50 to 60 with renal cell carcinoma. The encoded CDR3 is CASSPVTGGITEAFF. The DNA sequence follows: TGTGCCAGCAGCCCAGTGACAGGGGGCATCACTGAAGCTTTCTTT. The entire variable domain, with the stretches around the CDR3 drawn from the reference TRBV9 and TRBJ1-1 proteins, is DSGVTQTPKHLITATGQRVTLRCSPRSGDLSVYWYQQSLDQGLQFLIQYYNGEERAKGNILERFSAQQFPDLHSELNLSSLELGDSALYFCASSPVTGGITEAFFGQGTRLTVV.